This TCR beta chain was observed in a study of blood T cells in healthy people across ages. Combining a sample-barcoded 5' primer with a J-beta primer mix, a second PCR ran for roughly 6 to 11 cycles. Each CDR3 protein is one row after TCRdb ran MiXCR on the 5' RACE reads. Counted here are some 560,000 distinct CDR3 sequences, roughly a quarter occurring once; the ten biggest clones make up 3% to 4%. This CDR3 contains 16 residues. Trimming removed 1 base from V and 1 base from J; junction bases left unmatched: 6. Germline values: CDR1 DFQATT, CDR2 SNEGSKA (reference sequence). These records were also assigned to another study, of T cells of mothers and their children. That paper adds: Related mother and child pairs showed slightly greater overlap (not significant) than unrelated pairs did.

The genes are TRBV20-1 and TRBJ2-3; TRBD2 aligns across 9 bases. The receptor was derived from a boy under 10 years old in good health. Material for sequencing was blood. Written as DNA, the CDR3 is TGCAGTGCTAGAGGGCGCGGGAGGGCCCGCACAGATACGCAGTATTTT. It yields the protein CSARGRGRARTDTQYF.